This T cell receptor beta chain came from a study of blood T cell repertoires in COVID-19. Study context: Specimens from acute and convalescent COVID-19 originated in the United States, Italy and Spain.

Germline loops: CDR1 MNHEY, CDR2 SMNVEV (reference sequence). The CDR3 length is 13 residues. After removal of 8 bases from V and 4 bases from J, the junction contained 7 bases not matched to a gene. Study processing details: It was from reference gene primer amplification that nucleated cell counts were estimated. Here immunoSEQ multiplex PCR was the method, and the copy in TCRdb shows in-frame clones only, minus some. V and J calls and clone size are given by that table; D and trimming were obtained from the DNA. The data contain roughly 230,000 clones, roughly 80% of them seen just once; the ten biggest clones take up around 3.6%. The participants were between roughly 18 and 100 years old and came from roughly 24 US areas.

The sequence derives from a man over 45 who had recovered from COVID-19. Specimen: PBMCs or T cells enriched from blood (not recorded which). V usage is TRBV27 and J usage is TRBJ2-5, with 7 bases fitting TRBD2. As DNA, the CDR3 is TGTGCCAGCTCCCGCTGGGAGGGAGAGACCCAGTACTTC. This sequence encodes CASSRWEGETQYF.